These 15 T cell receptor beta chains were all obtained from the same sample, sequenced in a study of cytomegalovirus exposure and HLA in healthy donors. PCR used 60 Vbeta primers and 13 Jbeta primers. Sequenced by immunoSEQ multiplex PCR; TCRdb stores in-frame clones only, minus some. This table holds about 65,000 clones, 62% found once. Sequences were obtained from PBMCs. All receptors come from a man aged 25 to 40 in good health and CMV-seronegative.

The rearrangement uses TRBV5-6 and TRBJ1-6; D is possibly TRBD1 (5 bases). The V gene lost 5 bases and the J gene lost 4 bases, with 16 bases spanning the gap. The CDR3 runs 16 residues. Germline V CDR1 and CDR2: SGHDT, YYEEEE. This CDR3 is CASSPRTKRYNSPLHF. In nucleotides, the CDR3 is TGTGCCAGCAGTCCTAGGACAAAAAGATATAATTCACCCCTCCACTTT.

The chain is built from TRBV7-2 and TRBJ2-1, with 7 bases matching TRBD2. V shed 7 bases and J 8 bases; nucleotides not matched to a gene: 5. The CDR3 covers 12 residues. Germline V CDR1 and CDR2: SGHTA, FQGNSA. The CDR3 nucleotides read TGTGCCAGCACCCGGGGGGAAGATGAGCAGTTCTTC. Its translation: CASTRGEDEQFF.

The CDR3 region is CASGTGRETQYF. CDR3 nucleotide sequence: TGTGCCAGTGGGACAGGAAGGGAGACCCAGTACTTC. The chain recombines TRBV6-6 with TRBJ2-5; TRBD1 matches 8 bases. Per germline, CDR1 MNHNY and CDR2 SVGAGI (reference sequence). The CDR3 spans 12 residues. Losses at the gene ends were 9 bases for V and 5 bases for J; bases not matched to a gene: 5.

This clone has only one observation. The gene calls are TRBV27 and TRBJ2-4, with 9 bases aligning to TRBD2. The trim removed 4 bases at V and 5 bases at J, leaving 3 bases unmatched. Germline CDR1 is MNHEY and CDR2 is SMNVEV (reference sequence). The CDR3 has 14 residues. CDR3 loop: CASSSRGGENIQYF. CDR3 DNA sequence: TGTGCCAGCAGTTCGCGGGGGGGCGAAAACATTCAGTACTTC.

The sample holds a few counts of this clone. This sample also contains other DNA sequences that code for the same CDR3. The V and J genes are TRBV5-6 and TRBJ2-5; tentatively, D is TRBD2 (6 bases). Germline CDR1 SGHDT, CDR2 YYEEEE. V lost 4 bases, J lost 5 bases, and 9 bases lay in between. The CDR3 totals 12 residues. The CDR3 bases are TGTGCCAGCAGCCCTGGGGGGGAGACCCAGTACTTC. This gives the protein CASSPGGETQYF.

The chain carries TRBV9 and TRBJ2-1; 12 bases agree with TRBD1. The germline V gene encodes CDR1 SGDLS and CDR2 YYNGEE. The CDR3 covers 18 residues. Trimming cost V 2 bases and J 8 bases; bases outside gene matches: 14. The CDR3 DNA reads TGTGCCAGCAGCGTTGGGGCCTCCGGGACAGGGGGCCTCGATGAGCAGTTCTTC. It encodes CASSVGASGTGGLDEQFF.

The chain joins TRBV30 to TRBJ2-5, with 12 bases identical to TRBD2. This CDR3 is 13 amino acids long. Per germline, CDR1 GTSNPN and CDR2 SVGIG (reference sequence). V shed 3 bases and J 5 bases; nucleotides not matched to a gene: 1. The CDR3 here is CAWRGLAGETQYF. For the CDR3, the DNA is TGTGCCTGGAGGGGACTAGCGGGTGAGACCCAGTACTTC.

This chain joins TRBV2 and TRBJ2-1; no firm D call. This CDR3 has 9 amino acids. Germline V gene data show CDR1 as SNHLY and CDR2 as FYNNEI. V was trimmed by 6 bases and J by 8 bases, leaving 2 bases between them. This CDR3 is CASSYEQFF. CDR3 bases: TGTGCCAGCAGCTATGAGCAGTTCTTC.

V and J are TRBV7-8 and TRBJ1-2; TRBD1 agrees at 10 bases. Germline-derived CDR1 and CDR2 are SGHVS and FQNEAQ. V lost 4 bases, J lost 1 base, and 3 bases stayed unmatched. CDR3 size: 15 residues. CDR3 in amino acids: CASSSGQGLNYGYTF. The CDR3 nucleotides read TGTGCCAGCAGCTCGGGACAGGGGCTTAACTATGGCTACACCTTC.

This clone was counted only a few times. The V gene is TRBV7-8, the J gene TRBJ1-2; a possible D gene is TRBD1 (6 bases). The germline V gene has CDR1 SGHVS and CDR2 FQNEAQ. This CDR3 contains 15 residues. The V gene lost 5 bases and the J gene lost 0 bases, with 13 bases spanning the gap. The chain's CDR3 is CASSRRTAANYGYTF. CDR3 nucleotide sequence: TGTGCCAGCAGCCGCCGGACAGCAGCTAACTATGGCTACACCTTC.

This rearrangement joins TRBV20-1 to TRBJ1-1, with a weak D call TRBD1 (5 bases). From germline, CDR1 is DFQATT and CDR2 SNEGSKA (reference sequence). With 3 bases removed from V and 11 bases from J, the gap between germline ends came to 13 bases. The CDR3 totals 11 residues. CDR3 protein: CSASGGAWAFF. CDR3 bases: TGCAGTGCTAGTGGAGGGGCTTGGGCTTTCTTT.

This chain uses TRBV30 with TRBJ1-4; perhaps TRBD1 as D (5 bases). Looked up from germline, CDR1 is GTSNPN and CDR2 is SVGIG (reference sequence). The CDR3 runs 14 residues. V lost 2 bases and J lost 10, with 17 bases in between. CDR3 region: CAWSLQASRGKLFF. The DNA of the CDR3 is TGTGCCTGGAGTTTACAGGCCTCAAGGGGAAAACTGTTTTTT.

Remarks on this clone: Other DNA sequences from this sample encode an identical CDR3 as well. As DNA, the CDR3 is TGCGCCAGCAGCCCGGAGGATGGCAGGGGGCTCACTGAAGCTTTCTTT. Amino acid sequence: CASSPEDGRGLTEAFF. The V gene is TRBV4-1, the J gene TRBJ1-1, with 8 bases fitting TRBD1. CDR1 is MGHRA, CDR2 YSYEKL, per germline. CDR3 length equals 16 residues. The junction had 11 bases not matched to a gene; V was cut back by 4 bases and J by 4 bases.

The J gene is TRBJ2-1, the V gene TRBV29-1, with TRBD1 matching over 8 bases. CDR1 and CDR2 from the germline V gene are SQVTM and ANQGSEA. The CDR3 sequence is 14 residues long. Unmatched junction bases numbered 5, after V lost 0 bases and J lost 7 bases. The CDR3: CSVEEGTGKNEQFF. CDR3 DNA: TGCAGCGTTGAAGAGGGGACAGGAAAGAATGAGCAGTTCTTC.

The rearrangement joins TRBV18 to TRBJ1-1, with D perhaps TRBD1 (5 bases). Germline assignment: CDR1 KGHSH and CDR2 LQKENI. Deletions cut 6 bases from V and 1 base from J, with 15 bases between. The CDR3 extends over 15 amino acids. The CDR3 sequence: CASSQVEGWNTEAFF. The CDR3 region has the DNA TGTGCCAGCTCGCAAGTGGAGGGGTGGAACACTGAAGCTTTCTTT.